The sequence of this T cell receptor beta chain was determined in a study of graft-versus-host responses after intestinal transplantation (dated by TCRdb to about 2021). Background on the whole study: Multivisceral, liver-intestinal, or isolated intestinal transplants were received by the recipients. Every recipient was given anti-thymocyte globulin induction, followed by roughly 3 years of maintenance tacrolimus and steroids. Bulk TCR-beta CDR3 sequencing was used to track graft-versus-host and host-versus-graft alloreactive T cell clones in the graft, circulation and bone marrow after intestinal transplantation. To identify alloreactive clones, pre-transplant mixed lymphocyte reaction products were sequenced and then compared with unstimulated pre-transplant donor and recipient T cells. Of the 20 to 30 intestinal transplant recipients enrolled in the cohort, one of whom was a retransplant, 3 patients without pretransplant specimens were excluded. Donor T cell macrochimerism was defined as a peak of at least 4% donor T cells among recipient peripheral blood mononuclear cells. Samples from a few later patients were sequenced in-house on an Illumina MiSeq with MiXCR processing rather than by the commercial service.

The CDR3 runs 17 residues from the cysteine to the phenylalanine. The sequence is cut down to CDR3 DNA, 51 bases in frame from base 1. The germline V gene supplies CDR1 SGHDT and CDR2 YYEEEE. Deletion took 4 bases off V and 0 bases off J, with a span of 19 bases between the germline ends. This clone is described as medium-sized (0.01 to 0.1%). Per-base quality was not reported, and no clone a single base away is much larger than it. What this sample's time point label stands for: cells obtained before transplantation from donor or recipient. In the mixed lymphocyte reactions, some 200,000 CFSE-labeled pre-transplant responders were plated with some 200,000 irradiated violet-dye-labeled stimulators and cultured for approximately six days. Proliferating CD3+CD4+CFSE-low and CD3+CD8+CFSE-low responder cells were FACS-sorted on a BD Influx sorter after the mixed lymphocyte reaction. Library construction relied on the immunoSEQ multiplex PCR assay. For most patients, genomic DNA was isolated using the Qiagen DNeasy Blood and Tissue Kit and was shipped frozen to Adaptive Biotechnologies for TCR sequencing. For most patients, high-throughput TCR-beta CDR3 sequencing of genomic DNA was performed by Adaptive Biotechnologies. As for the original processing: Adaptive's ImmunoSEQ software was the source of the TCR sequencing data for about 18 patients, while three other patients were processed with MiXCR and VDJtools. To correct CD4 versus CD8 sorting errors, any sequence found in both subsets at a frequency ratio below 5:1 was removed. Because the origin of CDR3 nucleotide sequences shared between donor and recipient could not be assigned, those sequences were removed. Alloreactive clones required at least 2-fold expansion over unstimulated cells and minimum CFSE-low frequency of 0.002% (template counts) or 0.001% (read counts). Clones detected in sequenced pre-transplant spleen, lymph node, or MLR CFSE-low populations of the donor or recipient were defined as mappable. The cumulative frequency of alloreactive clones was calculated as a percentage of all sequences, weighted by copy number. Held by TCRdb, this immuneACCESS table contains in-frame sequences only and omits some clones. Under half of the omission traces to an unresolved V gene where checked; the cause of the rest is unknown. V and J calls plus clone size are reproduced from that table; the DNA served to infer D and trimming. A total of around 14,000 clones appear in this sample, 35% to 40% of them only once. About 16% of the sample is held by the ten biggest clonotypes.

Broad study findings and their caveats: The relatively low number and heterogeneity of intestinal transplant patients limited the conclusions. Early after transplant, peak levels of circulating GvH clones were found to be associated with declines in HvG clones. Patients with donor T cell macrochimerism had high GvH to HvG T cell clonal ratios in their allografts. GvH clones turned up in recipient bone marrow, with some appearing earlier in ileal mucosa or blood, a pattern consistent with an intestinal mucosal origin.

The clonotype comes from a human patient who received an intestinal transplant. The sequenced sample was alloreactive CD8+ T cells from a mixed lymphocyte reaction culture, obtained before intestinal transplant. The cell subset or site label for this specimen denotes: CFSE-low proliferating T cells sorted from roughly six-day pre-transplant mixed lymphocyte reaction (GvH or HvG direction). Here the chain combines TRBV5-6 and TRBJ1-1; no D gene can be assigned with confidence. The CDR3: CASSLAVGVMMNTEAFF. In nucleotides, the sequence is TGTGCCAGCAGCCTGGCGGTCGGGGTTATGATGAACACTGAAGCTTTCTTT. With the rest looked up from the reference TRBV5-6 and TRBJ1-1 genes rather than sequenced, the full variable domain is DAGVTQSPTHLIKTRGQQVTLRCSPKSGHDTVSWYQQALGQGPQFIFQYYEEEERQRGNFPDRFSGHQFPNYSSELNVNALLLGDSALYLCASSLAVGVMMNTEAFFGQGTRLTVV.